Reported below is one T cell receptor (beta chain). Antigen unknown. MiXCR, run by TCRdb on the reads, gives a single entry per CDR3 protein. The profile shows around 77,000 distinct CDR3 sequences, 20% to 25% of them singletons. This sample stems from a study of T cell repertoires in cytomegalovirus infection. Study-level background: Recently described HLA-C-restricted plus well-studied HLA-B-restricted CMV epitopes were used. Public signatures in TCR beta pointed to CMV infection and matching HLA type. Whole-study findings and limits: The response measured ex vivo was dominated by TCR beta clonotypes (HLA-C-restricted and CMV-specific). Carriers of CMV and the relevant HLA type were discriminated by public TCR beta frequency.

CDR1 and CDR2 from the germline V gene are SGHTA and FQGNSA. The CDR3 covers 16 residues. V lost 4 bases and J 0 bases, leaving 15 bases between the germline ends. Sequences were derived from CD8+ T cells from cultured PBMCs, sampled from culture after CMV antigen stimulation. This sequence was found in a human donor in good health (CMV status not recorded). Some clones in this sample may be carry-over from other donors' samples. J is TRBJ1-1 and V is TRBV7-2; D might be TRBD1 (6 bases). CDR3 sequence (DNA): TGTGCCAGCAGCTCAATAGGGGGATTACTGAACACTGAAGCTTTCTTT. Encoded protein: CASSSIGGLLNTEAFF.